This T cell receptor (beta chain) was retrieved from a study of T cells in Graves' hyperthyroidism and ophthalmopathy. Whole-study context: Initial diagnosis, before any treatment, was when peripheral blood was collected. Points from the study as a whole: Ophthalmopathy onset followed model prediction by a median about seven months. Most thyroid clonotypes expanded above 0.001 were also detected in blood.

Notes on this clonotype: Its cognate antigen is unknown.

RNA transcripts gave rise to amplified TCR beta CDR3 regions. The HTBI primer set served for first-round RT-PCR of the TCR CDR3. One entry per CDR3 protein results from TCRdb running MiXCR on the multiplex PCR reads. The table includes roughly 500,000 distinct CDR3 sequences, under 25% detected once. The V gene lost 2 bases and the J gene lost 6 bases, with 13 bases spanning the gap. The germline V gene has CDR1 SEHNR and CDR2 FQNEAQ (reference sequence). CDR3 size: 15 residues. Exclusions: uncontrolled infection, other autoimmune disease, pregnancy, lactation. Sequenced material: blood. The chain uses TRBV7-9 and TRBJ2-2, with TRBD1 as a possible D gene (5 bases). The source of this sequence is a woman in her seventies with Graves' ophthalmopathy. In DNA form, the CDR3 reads TGTGCCAGCAGCTTACTGTCAGGGCGCCCCGGGGAGCTGTTTTTT. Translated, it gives CASSLLSGRPGELFF.